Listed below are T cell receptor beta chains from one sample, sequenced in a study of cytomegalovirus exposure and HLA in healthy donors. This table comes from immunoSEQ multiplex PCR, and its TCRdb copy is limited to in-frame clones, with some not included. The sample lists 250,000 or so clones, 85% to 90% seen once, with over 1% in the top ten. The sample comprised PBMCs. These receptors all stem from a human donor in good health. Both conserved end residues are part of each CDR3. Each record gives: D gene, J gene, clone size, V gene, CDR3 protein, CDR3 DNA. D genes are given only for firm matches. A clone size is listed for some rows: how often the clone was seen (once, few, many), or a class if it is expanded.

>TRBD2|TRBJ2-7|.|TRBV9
CASSGGTSGSTYEQYF
TGTGCCAGCAGCGGCGGGACTAGCGGATCCACCTACGAGCAGTACTTC
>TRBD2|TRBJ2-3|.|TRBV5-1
CASTPWEGPTDTQYF
TGCGCCAGCACCCCCTGGGAGGGTCCCACAGATACGCAGTATTTT
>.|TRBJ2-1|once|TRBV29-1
CSVEGKEGYNEQFF
TGCAGCGTTGAGGGGAAGGAGGGGTACAATGAGCAGTTCTTC
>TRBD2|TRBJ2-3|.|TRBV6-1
CASKLAGGRDTQYF
TGTGCCAGCAAGTTAGCGGGGGGTCGAGATACGCAGTATTTT
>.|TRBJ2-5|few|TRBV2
CASSEARGRQETQYF
TGTGCCAGCAGTGAAGCAAGAGGGCGGCAAGAGACCCAGTACTTC
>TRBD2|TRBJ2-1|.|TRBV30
CAWSVRLALTEQFF
TGTGCCTGGAGTGTGAGACTAGCTTTGACTGAGCAGTTCTTC
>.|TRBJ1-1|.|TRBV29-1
CSVDSTVGSTEAFF
TGCAGCGTTGATTCCACGGTTGGGAGCACTGAAGCTTTCTTT
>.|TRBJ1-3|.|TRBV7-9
CASSLTAFSGNTIYF
TGTGCCAGCAGCTTGACAGCTTTCTCTGGAAACACCATATATTTT
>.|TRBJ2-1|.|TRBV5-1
CASSLGLPYNEQFF
TGCGCCAGCAGCTTGGGACTGCCCTACAATGAGCAGTTCTTC
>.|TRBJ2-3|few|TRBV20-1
CSARVQDTQYF
TGCAGTGCTAGAGTACAAGATACGCAGTATTTT
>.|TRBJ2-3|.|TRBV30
CAWSVTGLTDTQYF
TGTGCCTGGAGTGTAACGGGTCTCACAGATACGCAGTATTTT
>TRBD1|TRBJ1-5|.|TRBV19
CASSTYGQGNQPQHF
TGTGCCAGTAGTACCTACGGACAGGGGAATCAGCCCCAGCATTTT
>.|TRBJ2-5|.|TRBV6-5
CASSYQVRETQYF
TGTGCCAGCAGTTATCAAGTCCGGGAGACCCAGTACTTC
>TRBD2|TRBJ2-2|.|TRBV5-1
CASSLVGTSTGELFF
TGCGCCAGCAGCTTGGTGGGGACTAGCACCGGGGAGCTGTTTTTT
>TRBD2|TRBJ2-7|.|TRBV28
CASRNHGTSGYEQYF
TGTGCCAGCAGAAATCACGGGACTAGCGGCTACGAGCAGTACTTC
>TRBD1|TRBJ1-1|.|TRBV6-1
CASSETPDREGAFF
TGTGCCAGCAGTGAAACCCCGGACAGGGAGGGGGCTTTCTTT
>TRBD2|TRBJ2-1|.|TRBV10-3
CAIRSGTRGRNEQFF
TGTGCCATCAGATCCGGGACTAGAGGACGCAATGAGCAGTTCTTC
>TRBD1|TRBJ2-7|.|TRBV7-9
CASSPVGTGSYEQYF
TGTGCCAGCAGCCCCGTCGGGACAGGGAGCTACGAGCAGTACTTC
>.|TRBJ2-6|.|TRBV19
CASSIESSGANVLTF
TGTGCCAGTAGTATAGAGAGCTCTGGGGCCAACGTCCTGACTTTC
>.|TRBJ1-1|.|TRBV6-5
CASSYRGSSNTEAFF
TGTGCCAGCAGTTACCGGGGAAGCTCGAACACTGAAGCTTTCTTT
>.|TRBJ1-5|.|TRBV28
CASSLNQGLSQPQHF
TGTGCCAGCAGCCTTAATCAGGGTTTGAGTCAGCCCCAGCATTTT
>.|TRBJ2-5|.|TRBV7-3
CASSLNLEETQYF
TGTGCCAGCAGCTTAAATCTCGAAGAGACCCAGTACTTC
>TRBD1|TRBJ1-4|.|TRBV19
CASSVQGTNEKLFF
TGTGCCAGTAGTGTACAGGGGACTAATGAAAAACTGTTTTTT
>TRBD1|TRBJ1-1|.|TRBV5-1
CASGQGGMNTEAFF
TGCGCCAGCGGACAGGGGGGGATGAACACTGAAGCTTTCTTT
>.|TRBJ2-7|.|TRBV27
CASSLSGSSYEQYF
TGTGCCAGCAGTTTATCGGGGAGCTCCTACGAGCAGTACTTC
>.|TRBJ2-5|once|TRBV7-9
CASSLGLLETQYF
TGTGCCAGCAGCTTAGGACTGCTGGAGACCCAGTACTTC
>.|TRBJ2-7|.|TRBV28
CASSGGAQGWDYEQYF
TGTGCCAGCAGTGGGGGGGCACAGGGTTGGGACTACGAGCAGTACTTC
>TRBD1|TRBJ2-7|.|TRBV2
CASSEGQGVDEQYF
TGTGCCAGCAGTGAAGGGCAGGGGGTCGACGAGCAGTACTTC
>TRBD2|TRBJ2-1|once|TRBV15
CATSREPAGGSGSSGEQFF
TGTGCCACCAGCAGAGAACCGGCGGGAGGTAGCGGGAGTAGTGGTGAGCAGTTCTTC
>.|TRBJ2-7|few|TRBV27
CASSLGSNLRGEQYF
TGTGCCAGCAGTTTAGGCTCAAACCTACGAGGCGAGCAGTACTTC
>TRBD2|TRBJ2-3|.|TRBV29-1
CSVSGTSGRALVSTDTQYF
TGCAGCGTATCAGGGACTAGCGGGAGGGCCTTGGTTAGCACAGATACGCAGTATTTT
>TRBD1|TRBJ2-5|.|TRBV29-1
CSVRQGEETQYF
TGCAGCGTACGACAGGGGGAAGAGACCCAGTACTTC
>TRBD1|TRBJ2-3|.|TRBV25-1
CASSDPRQGRTDTQYF
TGTGCCAGCAGTGACCCCAGACAGGGACGCACAGATACGCAGTATTTT
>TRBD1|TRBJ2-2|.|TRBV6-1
CASSDRGLATGELFF
TGTGCCAGCAGTGACAGGGGGCTGGCCACCGGGGAGCTGTTTTTT
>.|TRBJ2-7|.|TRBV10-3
CAIGSQAAGLYF
TGTGCCATCGGGTCCCAGGCGGCGGGTCTGTACTTC
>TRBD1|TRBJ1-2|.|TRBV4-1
CASSQPGQGASGYTF
TGCGCCAGCAGCCAACCGGGACAGGGGGCTTCTGGCTACACCTTC
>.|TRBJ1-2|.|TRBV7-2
CASSLDRGGLGYTF
TGTGCCAGCAGCTTAGATCGCGGCGGGCTTGGCTACACCTTC
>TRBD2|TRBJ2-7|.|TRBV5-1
CASSLTSGRVPYEQYF
TGCGCCAGCAGCTTAACTAGCGGGAGAGTCCCCTACGAGCAGTACTTC
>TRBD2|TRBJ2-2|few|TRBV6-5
CASRRTSGRTGELFF
TGTGCCAGCAGGAGGACTAGCGGGAGGACCGGGGAGCTGTTTTTT
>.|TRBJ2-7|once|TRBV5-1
CASSLGSAGGTYEQYF
TGCGCCAGCAGCTTGGGTTCGGCAGGGGGGACCTACGAGCAGTACTTC
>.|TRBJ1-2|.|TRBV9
CASSVVPGTNYGYTF
TGTGCCAGCAGCGTAGTTCCAGGAACCAACTATGGCTACACCTTC
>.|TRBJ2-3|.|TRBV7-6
CASSLVDNTDTQYF
TGTGCCAGCAGCTTAGTGGACAACACAGATACGCAGTATTTT
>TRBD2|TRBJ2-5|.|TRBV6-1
CASTRAGEETQYF
TGTGCCAGCACAAGGGCGGGGGAAGAGACCCAGTACTTC
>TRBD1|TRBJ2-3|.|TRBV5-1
CASSDRGKVTQYF
TGCGCCAGCAGCGACAGGGGAAAGGTTACGCAGTATTTT
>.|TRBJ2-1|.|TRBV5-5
CASSFSAADYNEQFF
TGTGCCAGCAGCTTCTCCGCCGCGGACTACAATGAGCAGTTCTTC
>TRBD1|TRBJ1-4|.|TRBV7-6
CASSFGTGNEKLFF
TGTGCCAGCAGCTTTGGGACAGGGAATGAAAAACTGTTTTTT
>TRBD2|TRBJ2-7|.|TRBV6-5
CASSYLGAAGENEQYF
TGTGCCAGCAGTTACTTGGGCGCGGCGGGAGAAAACGAGCAGTACTTC
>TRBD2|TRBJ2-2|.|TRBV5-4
CASSPRGLAGTPGELFF
TGTGCCAGCAGCCCTAGGGGACTAGCGGGAACCCCCGGGGAGCTGTTTTTT
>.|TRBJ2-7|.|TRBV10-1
CASSELGSSSYEQYF
TGCGCCAGCAGTGAGTTGGGGAGTAGCTCCTACGAGCAGTACTTC
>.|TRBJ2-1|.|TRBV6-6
CASSFWGKSHEQFF
TGTGCCAGCAGTTTTTGGGGCAAGAGCCATGAGCAGTTCTTC
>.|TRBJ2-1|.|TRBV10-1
CASRLVWERNEQFF
TGCGCCAGCAGACTAGTCTGGGAAAGGAATGAGCAGTTCTTC
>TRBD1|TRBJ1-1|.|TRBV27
CASRSDRGTEAFF
TGTGCCAGCCGTTCCGACAGGGGCACTGAAGCTTTCTTT
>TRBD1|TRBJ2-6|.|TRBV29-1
CSVETGLSGANVLTF
TGCAGCGTTGAGACAGGGCTTTCTGGGGCCAACGTCCTGACTTTC
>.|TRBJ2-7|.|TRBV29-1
CSVESQGPYEQYF
TGCAGCGTTGAGTCCCAGGGCCCCTACGAGCAGTACTTC
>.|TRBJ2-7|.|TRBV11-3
CASSLSGNYYEQYF
TGTGCCAGCAGCTTAAGCGGAAACTACTACGAGCAGTACTTC
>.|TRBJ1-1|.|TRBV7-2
CASSPDRRTKPSTEF
TGTGCCAGCAGCCCGGACCGGCGGACAAAACCCTCCACAGAATTT
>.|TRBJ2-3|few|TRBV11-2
CASSLQRTDTQYF
TGTGCCAGCAGCCTACAGCGCACAGATACGCAGTATTTT
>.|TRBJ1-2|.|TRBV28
CASSLRGGYGYTF
TGTGCCAGCAGTTTAAGGGGCGGCTATGGCTACACCTTC
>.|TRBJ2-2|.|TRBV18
CASSLFIGGEGRTGELFF
TGTGCCAGCTCCCTGTTTATTGGAGGCGAGGGCCGCACCGGGGAGCTGTTTTTT
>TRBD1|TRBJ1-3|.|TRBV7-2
CASSLAATGSSGNTIYF
TGTGCCAGCAGCTTAGCGGCGACAGGGAGCTCTGGAAACACCATATATTTT